Listed below are T cell receptor beta chains from one sample, sequenced in a study of T-cell reconstitution after alpha-beta-depleted transplantation in children. Via MiXCR, TCRdb re-called the PCR reads, giving one row per CDR3 protein. The data hold about 540,000 distinct CDR3 sequences, with around 17% observed a single time. Sequenced here: PBMCs from the stem cell graft donor, sampled from the stem cell graft. Receptors originate from a human donor who donated a stem cell graft to a child with acute lymphoblastic leukemia. Both conserved end residues are part of each CDR3. A D gene is named only where the DNA matches it firmly. Not every row has a clone size; where given, it reads once, few, many or a size class.

v_gene,abundance,j_gene,d_gene,CDR3aa,CDR3nt
TRBV5-1,NA,TRBJ1-3,TRBD1,CASSFGTGWTGNTIYF,TGCGCCAGCAGCTTCGGGACAGGGTGGACTGGAAACACCATATATTTT
TRBV20-1,NA,TRBJ2-1,TRBD2,CSARERIAGSSYNEQFF,TGCAGTGCTAGAGAGCGAATAGCGGGAAGCTCCTACAATGAGCAGTTCTTC
TRBV6-1,NA,TRBJ1-4,NA,CASSVEGVEEKLFF,TGTGCCAGCAGTGTAGAGGGGGTGGAGGAAAAACTGTTTTTT
TRBV5-1,many,TRBJ2-2,TRBD2,CASSRGGLVPTGELFF,TGCGCCAGCAGCCGGGGGGGACTAGTTCCCACCGGGGAGCTGTTTTTT
TRBV19,few,TRBJ2-1,NA,CASSIGISAGSSYNEQFF,TGTGCCAGTAGTATTGGTATTAGCGCCGGAAGCTCCTACAATGAGCAGTTCTTC
TRBV30,NA,TRBJ2-7,TRBD1,CAWDRGSEQYF,TGTGCCTGGGACAGGGGATCCGAGCAGTACTTC
TRBV5-4,once,TRBJ2-1,TRBD2,CASSLPGLAGVGEQFF,TGTGCCAGCAGCTTGCCAGGACTAGCGGGAGTAGGTGAGCAGTTCTTC
TRBV3-1,NA,TRBJ2-7,TRBD2,CASSQDSSGGSYEQYF,TGTGCCAGCAGCCAAGATTCCAGCGGGGGGTCCTACGAGCAGTACTTC
TRBV7-2,NA,TRBJ2-7,NA,CASSPWGSDYEQYF,TGTGCCAGCAGCCCATGGGGCAGTGACTACGAGCAGTACTTC
TRBV28,NA,TRBJ1-2,TRBD1,CASRPQGAKGYTF,TGTGCCAGCAGACCACAGGGGGCGAAAGGCTACACCTTC
TRBV3-1,few,TRBJ2-7,NA,CASSQPGGRLTYEQYF,TGTGCCAGCAGCCAACCAGGGGGGCGGTTGACCTACGAGCAGTACTTC
TRBV20-1,NA,TRBJ1-6,NA,CSARPGQRADSPLHF,TGCAGTGCAAGGCCGGGACAAAGGGCTGATTCGCCCCTCCACTTT
TRBV20-1,NA,TRBJ2-7,NA,CSARDVQRYEQYF,TGCAGTGCTAGAGATGTACAGCGCTACGAGCAGTACTTC
TRBV5-6,NA,TRBJ2-1,NA,CASSLFGRSRYDEQFF,TGTGCCAGCAGCTTGTTTGGGAGATCAAGGTACGATGAGCAGTTCTTC
TRBV12-3/TRBV12-4,NA,TRBJ1-6,NA,CASSFGGDGSPLHF,TGTGCCAGCAGTTTTGGTGGGGATGGTTCACCCCTCCACTTT
TRBV10-3,few,TRBJ2-7,NA,CAISGDKLSYYEQYF,TGTGCCATCAGTGGGGACAAACTGTCCTACTACGAGCAGTACTTC
TRBV28,few,TRBJ1-2,NA,CASSSDNRAYGYTF,TGTGCCAGCAGTTCCGATAACAGGGCCTACGGCTACACCTTC
TRBV12-3/TRBV12-4,NA,TRBJ2-3,TRBD2,CASSRAPAGVLDTQYF,TGTGCCAGCAGCCGCGCCCCAGCGGGAGTCTTAGATACGCAGTATTTT
TRBV30,NA,TRBJ2-3,NA,CAAAPSTDTQYF,TGTGCTGCAGCCCCTAGCACAGATACGCAGTATTTT
TRBV20-1,NA,TRBJ1-1,TRBD1,CSAPWTGGHEAFF,TGCAGTGCCCCGTGGACAGGGGGCCATGAAGCTTTCTTT
TRBV20-1,NA,TRBJ1-2,NA,CSAQPVGEANYGYTF,TGCAGTGCCCAACCCGTCGGGGAAGCTAACTATGGCTACACCTTC
TRBV20-1,many,TRBJ2-1,TRBD2,CSARPRLAGEYNEQFF,TGCAGTGCTCGACCCCGACTAGCGGGAGAATACAATGAGCAGTTCTTC
TRBV20-1,few,TRBJ1-3,TRBD1,CSAGTGTLDTIYF,TGCAGTGCGGGGACAGGGACTTTGGACACCATATATTTT
TRBV20-1,NA,TRBJ2-1,NA,CSASDPGWGNEQFF,TGCAGTGCTTCAGACCCGGGGTGGGGCAATGAGCAGTTCTTC
TRBV12-3/TRBV12-4,once,TRBJ2-7,NA,CASSSGPGGGYEQYF,TGTGCCAGCAGTTCAGGGCCAGGGGGAGGCTACGAGCAGTACTTC
TRBV6-5,NA,TRBJ2-7,NA,CASSYSGALRYEQYF,TGTGCCAGCAGTTACTCGGGTGCCCTAAGGTACGAGCAGTACTTC
TRBV5-1,NA,TRBJ1-2,NA,CASSPLTYDLYGYTF,TGCGCCAGCAGCCCTCTTACCTATGACCTCTATGGCTACACCTTC
TRBV24-1,few,TRBJ2-1,TRBD1,CATSARDRRSSYNEQFF,TGTGCCACCAGTGCCCGGGACAGGCGAAGCTCCTACAATGAGCAGTTCTTC
TRBV29-1,few,TRBJ2-1,TRBD1,CSVTDRFKSNEQFF,TGCAGCGTAACGGACAGGTTTAAGTCGAATGAGCAGTTCTTC
TRBV5-1,few,TRBJ1-2,NA,CASSLTRVHGYTF,TGCGCCAGCAGCTTAACCAGGGTCCATGGCTACACCTTC
TRBV5-1,few,TRBJ2-2,TRBD1,CASSFSDGTGTYTGELFF,TGCGCCAGCAGCTTCAGCGACGGGACAGGGACCTACACCGGGGAGCTGTTTTTT
TRBV11-2,few,TRBJ2-1,TRBD1,CASSFTGGGGSNEQFF,TGTGCCAGCAGCTTTACAGGGGGCGGGGGTAGCAATGAGCAGTTCTTC
TRBV15,few,TRBJ2-1,TRBD2,CAALSGTRNEQFF,TGTGCCGCCCTTAGCGGGACCCGCAATGAGCAGTTCTTC
TRBV11-2,NA,TRBJ2-1,TRBD1,CASSFPREGGRSYNEQFF,TGTGCCAGCAGCTTCCCCAGGGAAGGGGGCCGGAGCTACAATGAGCAGTTCTTC
TRBV20-1,NA,TRBJ1-3,NA,CSASGGENTIYF,TGCAGTGCTAGTGGGGGGGAGAACACCATATATTTT
TRBV7-9,NA,TRBJ2-1,NA,CASSLDRSPAFF,TGTGCCAGCAGTCTTGACAGGTCCCCTGCGTTCTTC
TRBV9,few,TRBJ1-2,NA,CASSVASGGGHGYTF,TGTGCCAGCAGCGTAGCTTCGGGAGGAGGGCATGGCTACACCTTC
TRBV5-6,few,TRBJ2-5,TRBD2,CASSLLFSGRLGETQYF,TGTGCCAGCAGCTTGCTATTCAGCGGGAGATTGGGGGAGACCCAGTACTTC
TRBV5-4,NA,TRBJ2-7,TRBD2,CASSQGLAVYEQYF,TGTGCCAGCAGCCAGGGACTAGCGGTCTACGAGCAGTACTTC
TRBV20-1,NA,TRBJ1-1,TRBD1,CSATDRVSSTEAFF,TGCAGTGCTACGGACAGGGTGTCATCCACTGAAGCTTTCTTT
TRBV29-1,NA,TRBJ2-7,NA,CSASKTGPEGGEQYF,TGCAGCGCCTCCAAGACAGGCCCCGAGGGAGGCGAGCAGTACTTC
TRBV3-1,few,TRBJ2-5,TRBD1,CASSQTGDQETQYF,TGTGCCAGCAGCCAGACAGGGGACCAAGAGACCCAGTACTTC
TRBV15,NA,TRBJ2-5,NA,CATSSPSQAQETQYF,TGTGCCACCAGCAGCCCCAGTCAGGCCCAAGAGACCCAGTACTTC
TRBV25-1,NA,TRBJ2-7,TRBD2,CASSGLAQGGYEQYF,TGTGCCAGCAGTGGCCTGGCCCAGGGAGGGTACGAGCAGTACTTC
TRBV15,few,TRBJ2-3,NA,CATSRDQSTDTQYF,TGTGCCACCAGCAGAGATCAGAGCACAGATACGCAGTATTTT
TRBV4-2,few,TRBJ1-5,NA,CASSPNSVRVSSQPQHF,TGTGCCAGCAGCCCTAACAGTGTCCGGGTCAGTAGTCAGCCCCAGCATTTT
TRBV29-1,few,TRBJ2-7,NA,CSVVGQGPYEQYF,TGCAGCGTTGTTGGCCAGGGGCCCTACGAGCAGTACTTC
TRBV6-1,few,TRBJ2-4,TRBD1,CASRAGQGVNIQYF,TGTGCCAGCAGGGCGGGACAGGGAGTAAACATTCAGTACTTC
TRBV27,few,TRBJ2-1,NA,CASSPLTHNEQFF,TGTGCCAGCAGTCCCTTGACTCACAATGAGCAGTTCTTC
TRBV29-1,few,TRBJ1-6,TRBD1,CSVRQGDNSPLHF,TGCAGCGTCCGACAGGGGGATAATTCACCCCTCCACTTT
TRBV7-6,few,TRBJ2-1,TRBD2,CASSLPLTSRDNEQFF,TGTGCCAGCAGCTTACCCTTGACTAGCAGAGACAATGAGCAGTTCTTC
TRBV10-3,NA,TRBJ2-1,TRBD2,CAISEVTSGPYNEQFF,TGTGCCATCAGTGAAGTGACTAGCGGTCCTTACAATGAGCAGTTCTTC
TRBV19,NA,TRBJ2-1,TRBD2,CASSVGLAGVANNEQFF,TGTGCCAGTAGTGTAGGACTAGCGGGAGTAGCGAACAATGAGCAGTTCTTC
TRBV25-1,few,TRBJ2-1,TRBD1,CASSELGDRNLNEQFF,TGTGCCAGCAGTGAATTAGGGGACAGAAACTTAAATGAGCAGTTCTTC